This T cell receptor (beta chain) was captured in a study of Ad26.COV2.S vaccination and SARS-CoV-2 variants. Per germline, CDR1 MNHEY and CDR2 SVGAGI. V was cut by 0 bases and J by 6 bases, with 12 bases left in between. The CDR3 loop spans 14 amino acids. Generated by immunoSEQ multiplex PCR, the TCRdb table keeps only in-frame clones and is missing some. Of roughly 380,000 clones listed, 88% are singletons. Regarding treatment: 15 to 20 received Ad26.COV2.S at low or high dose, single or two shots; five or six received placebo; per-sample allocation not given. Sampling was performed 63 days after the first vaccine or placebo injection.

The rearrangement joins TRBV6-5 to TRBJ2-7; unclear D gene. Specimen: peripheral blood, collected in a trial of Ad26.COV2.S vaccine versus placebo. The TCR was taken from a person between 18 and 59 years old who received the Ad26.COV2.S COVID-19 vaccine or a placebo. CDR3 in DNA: TGTGCCAGCAGTTACTCTGGGGTTTTGGGCGAGCAGTACTTC. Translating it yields CASSYSGVLGEQYF.